Below, 8 T cell receptor beta chains from the same sample are listed, as sequenced in a study of graft-versus-host responses after intestinal transplantation. Profiled with immunoSEQ multiplex PCR; TCRdb holds only in-frame clones, not every one. Among 4,500 to 5,000 clones listed, less than 90% were seen once. Once graft tissue had been processed, intraepithelial and lamina propria lymphocytes were released. The specimen was ileum tissue, collected 156 days after intestinal transplant. The receptors come from a human patient who received an intestinal transplant, so some T cells may come from the graft donor.

V usage is TRBV2 and J usage is TRBJ2-2, with 7 bases fitting TRBD2. The CDR3 length is 16 residues. Germline V gene sequence: CDR1 SNHLY, CDR2 FYNNEI. The ends lost 6 bases at V and 5 bases at J; junction bases unmatched: 12. The CDR3 nucleotides read TGTGCCAGCAGGGCTGTAGGACTAGGAAGGACCGGGGAGCTGTTTTTT. Encoded protein: CASRAVGLGRTGELFF.

The chain employs TRBV7-6 and TRBJ1-1; D ambiguous. This CDR3 has 14 amino acids. Trimming shortened V by 1 base and J by 7 bases, and 13 bases separated the two germline ends. CDR1 is SGHVS, CDR2 FNYEAQ, per germline. CDR3 nucleotides: TGTGCCAGCAGCTTAGGTGCGGGTTCTTTTGAAGCTTTCTTT. Protein sequence: CASSLGAGSFEAFF.

The chain recombines TRBV18 with TRBJ1-5; a weak D match, TRBD1 (5 bases). The CDR3 spans 13 residues. The V gene's germline CDR1 is KGHSH and CDR2 LQKENI. V dropped 6 bases and J dropped 7 bases, with 13 bases sitting between them. CDR3 DNA sequence: TGTGCCAGCTCCTCGGCAGGGCACCAGCCCCAGCATTTT. Encoded protein: CASSSAGHQPQHF. Using reference TRBV18 and TRBJ1-5 for the parts outside the CDR3, the full variable domain is NAGVMQNPRHLVRRRGQEARLRCSPMKGHSHVYWYRQLPEEGLKFMVYLQKENIIDESGMPKERFSAEFPKEGPSILRIQQVVRGDSAAYFCASSSAGHQPQHFGDGTRLSIL.

This rearrangement joins TRBV2 to TRBJ2-5, with D possibly matching TRBD2 (6 bases). Trimming removed 7 bases from V and 2 bases from J, with 14 bases in between. This CDR3 is 14 amino acids long. CDR1 is SNHLY and CDR2 is FYNNEI in the germline V gene. The CDR3 sequence: CASIKEGRQETQYF. The CDR3 nucleotides read TGTGCCAGCATCAAGGAGGGTCGGCAAGAGACCCAGTACTTC.

This rearrangement joins TRBV5-4 to TRBJ1-4; maybe TRBD1 (5 bases). This CDR3 spans 14 amino acids. Germline V gene sequence: CDR1 SGHNT, CDR2 YYREEE (reference sequence). V was cut by 1 base and J by 3 bases, with 7 bases left in between. This chain's CDR3 is CASSLQGPNEKLFF. The CDR3 coding sequence is TGTGCCAGCAGCTTGCAGGGTCCTAATGAAAAACTGTTTTTT.

The chain carries TRBV10-3 and TRBJ2-3; the D is unclear. Trimming stripped 2 bases from V and 1 base from J, with 1 base between. Germline CDR1 reads ENHRY; CDR2 reads SYGVKD. The CDR3 totals 12 residues. The CDR3 protein is CAISEGTDTQYF. CDR3 DNA: TGTGCCATCAGTGAGGGCACAGATACGCAGTATTTT.

The chain uses TRBV15 and TRBJ1-4; 7 bases are a match to TRBD1. The CDR3 runs to 15 residues. Unmatched junction bases numbered 12, after V lost 2 bases and J lost 12 bases. Looked up from germline, CDR1 is LNHNV and CDR2 is YYDKDF (reference sequence). The chain's CDR3 is CATSRRPGQTPELFF. The CDR3 nucleotides read TGTGCCACCAGCAGAAGGCCGGGACAGACTCCTGAACTGTTTTTT.

This clone is categorized as large. V is TRBV11-2 and J is TRBJ2-1; D gene uncertain. The CDR3 contains 13 residues. Trimming stripped 1 base from V and 4 bases from J, with 5 bases between. Germline lookup yields CDR1 SGHAT and CDR2 FQNNGV. The CDR3 DNA follows: TGTGCCAGCAGCTTAGCCAGTTACAATGAGCAGTTCTTC. This gives the protein CASSLASYNEQFF.